This record looks at one T cell receptor beta chain sequence and its context. Time point here: newly diagnosed GD, antithyroid drugs for less than 3 months. The TCR library was made from RNA extracted from PBMCs. The diagnosis of Graves' disease used American Thyroid Association guidelines. V was clipped by 3 bases and J by 0 bases, with 11 bases between them. Germline V gene data show CDR1 as SGHTA and CDR2 as FQGTGA. CDR3 length: 16 amino acids. The sample belongs to a study of regulatory T cells in long-lasting Graves disease. Study summary: Antithyroid drug intake by newly diagnosed Graves' patients had lasted under 3 months.

To make TCR beta libraries, researchers used iRepertoire HTBI primers and Arm-PCR of CDR3 regions. TCRdb re-called the multiplex PCR reads through MiXCR, storing one row per CDR3 protein. The data show 400,000 to 500,000 distinct CDR3 sequences, over 15% seen once. This sample also appeared in a second study, on T cells in Graves' hyperthyroidism and ophthalmopathy. That publication notes: Blood shared most expanded thyroid clonotypes above 0.001.

The specimen was peripheral blood mononuclear cells (PBMCs), collected at new diagnosis, from a patient treated with antithyroid drugs. This sequence originates from a woman under 40 with Graves disease. This sequence joins TRBV7-3 and TRBJ2-2; D not resolved. The CDR3 sequence is CASSFGRRANTGELFF. CDR3 nucleotides: TGTGCCAGCAGCTTTGGCCGACGCGCGAACACCGGGGAGCTGTTTTTT.